The 15 T cell receptor beta chains presented below share a single source sample, sequenced in a study of cytomegalovirus exposure and HLA in healthy donors. Amplification used 60 Vbeta primers and 13 Jbeta primers. Clones were read by immunoSEQ multiplex PCR, and TCRdb kept only the in-frame ones, dropping some. The top ten clones hold approximately 3.7% of a sample with about 110,000 clones, approximately 80% of them seen once. The sample taken for sequencing was PBMCs. The source of these receptors is a man aged 55 to 70 in good health and CMV-seronegative.

The chain uses TRBV5-6 and TRBJ2-5, with D possibly TRBD1 on 6 matching bases. Trimming took 0 bases from V and 5 from J, leaving 14 bases between them. Germline CDR1 is SGHDT and CDR2 is YYEEEE. CDR3 size: 15 residues. The DNA of the CDR3 is TGTGCCAGCAGCTTGGTTTCAGGGGCGGAGGAGACCCAGTACTTC. Translated, it gives CASSLVSGAEETQYF.

This clone appeared a few times. This chain uses TRBV5-4 with TRBJ2-2; TRBD1 matches 9 bases. The germline V gene has CDR1 SGHNT and CDR2 YYREEE (reference sequence). V lost 3 bases and J lost 7; bases outside the gene matches: 10. The length of the CDR3 is 16 residues. Here the CDR3 reads CASSYGTGNLFGELFF. In DNA form, the CDR3 reads TGTGCCAGCAGCTACGGGACAGGGAACTTATTCGGGGAGCTGTTTTTT.

CDR3 bases: TGTGCCAGCAGCCAAGATAATTCAGCCAGGGCCCAGTACTTC. Translation gives CASSQDNSARAQYF. The chain has TRBV4-2 and TRBJ2-5, with a tentative D call TRBD1 (5 bases). The CDR3 length is 14 residues. Germline CDR1 is LGHNA and CDR2 is YNFKEQ. V was pared by 0 bases and J by 9 bases, with 14 bases between.

This clone was seen a handful of times. Other nucleotide sequences in the sample specify the same CDR3. The chain employs TRBV28 and TRBJ2-5; D ambiguous. This CDR3 region has 13 residues. With 4 bases removed from V and 4 bases from J, the gap between germline ends came to 10 bases. CDR1 is MDHEN and CDR2 is SYDVKM in the germline V gene. The CDR3 DNA reads TGTGCCAGCAGTTCCTTCGTGAGAGAGACCCAGTACTTC. This gives the protein CASSSFVRETQYF.

The rearrangement links TRBV19 to TRBJ1-6; 7 nucleotides match TRBD1. The V and J ends lost 4 bases and 10 bases, in that order; junction bases with no gene match: 4. This CDR3 has 13 amino acids. The germline CDR1 and CDR2 sequences are LNHDA and SQIVND (reference sequence). Here the CDR3 reads CASSTGGQSPLHF. For the CDR3, the DNA is TGTGCCAGTAGTACAGGGGGGCAGTCACCCCTCCACTTT.

The gene calls are TRBV28 and TRBJ1-1, with D possibly being TRBD1 (5 bases). V shed 5 bases and J shed 1 base, with 14 bases lying between them. The germline V gene has CDR1 MDHEN and CDR2 SYDVKM. This CDR3 has 15 amino acids. The CDR3 DNA follows: TGTGCCAGCAGTAGAAACAGGAAAGGGAACACTGAAGCTTTCTTT. It encodes CASSRNRKGNTEAFF.

The rearrangement joins TRBV5-1 to TRBJ2-1; TRBD2 matches 14 bases. In germline, CDR1 is SGHRS, CDR2 YFSETQ. This CDR3 contains 18 residues. V gave up 1 base and J gave up 5 bases; unmatched junction bases: 8. CDR3 nucleotides: TGCGCCAGCAGCTTGACCGGGACTAGCGGGGGAACACACAATGAGCAGTTCTTC. It specifies CASSLTGTSGGTHNEQFF.

This clone was seen only a few times. This rearrangement joins TRBV29-1 to TRBJ2-6; 8 bases fit TRBD1. There are 16 residues in the CDR3. V was clipped by 4 bases and J by 0 bases; unmatched bases: 5. From germline, CDR1 is SQVTM and CDR2 ANQGSEA. CDR3 sequence: CSVARDRNSGANVLTF. As DNA, the CDR3 is TGCAGCGTTGCCCGGGACAGGAACTCTGGGGCCAACGTCCTGACTTTC.

This chain links TRBV14 with TRBJ1-2, with 7 nucleotides matching TRBD1. CDR3 size: 18 residues. J gave up 1 base and V 3 bases, and 14 bases lay outside the gene matches. Germline V gene sequence: CDR1 SGHDN, CDR2 FVKESK. The CDR3 coding sequence is TGTGCCAGCAGCCAGGGAGGACAGGCCCTTAAAGTTAACTATGGCTACACCTTC. Protein: CASSQGGQALKVNYGYTF.

This clone was observed once. CDR3 sequence: CASSLAPGTGYEQYV. DNA of the CDR3: TGTGCCAGCAGCTTAGCACCCGGGACAGGATACGAGCAGTACGTC. This chain uses TRBV7-8 with TRBJ2-7; 8 positions match TRBD1. Germline V CDR1 and CDR2: SGHVS, FQNEAQ. This CDR3 is 15 amino acids long. The V and J ends lost 0 bases and 4 bases, in that order; junction bases with no gene match: 5.

The chain has TRBV4-2 and TRBJ2-6; TRBD1 aligns across 7 bases. CDR1 is LGHNA, CDR2 YNFKEQ, per germline. After removal of 1 base from V and 1 base from J, the junction contained 7 bases not matched to a gene. This CDR3 spans 18 amino acids. The CDR3 DNA follows: TGTGCCAGCAGCCAAGTGTCCGAGGGGGCGTCTGGGGCCAACGTCCTGACTTTC. Translation gives CASSQVSEGASGANVLTF.

V is TRBV18 and J is TRBJ2-7; 9 bases map to TRBD1. CDR1 and CDR2 from the germline V gene are KGHSH and LQKENI. The trim removed 3 bases at V and 4 bases at J, leaving 7 bases unmatched. The CDR3 is made up of 15 amino acids. This CDR3 reads CASSPGTGFAYEQYF. CDR3 in DNA: TGTGCCAGCTCACCGGGGACAGGGTTTGCGTACGAGCAGTACTTC.

The chain couples TRBV6-5 to TRBJ1-5; unclear D gene. Germline V gene sequence: CDR1 MNHEY, CDR2 SVGAGI. V was trimmed by 6 bases and J by 5 bases, leaving 11 bases between them. The CDR3 length is 13 residues. The CDR3 loop is CASRESRDQPQHF. CDR3 in DNA: TGTGCCAGCAGGGAAAGTCGGGATCAGCCCCAGCATTTT.

The chain combines TRBV4-2 with TRBJ1-2, with 8 bases that match TRBD1. This CDR3 region has 14 residues. Germline-derived CDR1 and CDR2 are LGHNA and YNFKEQ. Unmatched junction bases numbered 1, after V lost 4 bases and J lost 0 bases. CDR3 nucleotides: TGTGCCAGCAGCCCACAGGGGGCTAACTATGGCTACACCTTC. Translation gives CASSPQGANYGYTF.

V is TRBV7-9 and J is TRBJ2-1; the match to TRBD1 covers 7 bases. Germline values: CDR1 SEHNR, CDR2 FQNEAQ (reference sequence). The V gene end was trimmed by 5 bases and the J gene end by 5 bases; junction bases not matched to a gene: 9. The CDR3 covers 15 residues. CDR3 sequence: CASSRTGQKNNEQFF. CDR3 sequence (DNA): TGTGCCAGCAGCCGGACAGGACAAAAAAACAATGAGCAGTTCTTC.